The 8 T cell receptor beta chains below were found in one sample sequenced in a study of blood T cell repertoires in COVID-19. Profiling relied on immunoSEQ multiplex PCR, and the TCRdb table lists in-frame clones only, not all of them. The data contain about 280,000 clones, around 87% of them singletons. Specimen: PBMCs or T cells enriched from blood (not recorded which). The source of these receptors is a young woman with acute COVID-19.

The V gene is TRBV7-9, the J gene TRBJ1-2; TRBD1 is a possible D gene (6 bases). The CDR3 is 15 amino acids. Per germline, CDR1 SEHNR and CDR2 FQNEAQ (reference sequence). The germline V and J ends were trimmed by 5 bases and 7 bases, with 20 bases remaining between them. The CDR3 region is CASSGPRGYLGGYTF. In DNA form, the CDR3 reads TGTGCCAGCAGCGGCCCTAGGGGGTACCTTGGTGGCTACACCTTC.

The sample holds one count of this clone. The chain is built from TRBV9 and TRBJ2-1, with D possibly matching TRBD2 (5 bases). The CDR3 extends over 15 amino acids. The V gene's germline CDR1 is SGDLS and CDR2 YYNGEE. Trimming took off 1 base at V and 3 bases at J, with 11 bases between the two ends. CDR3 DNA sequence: TGTGCCAGCAGCGTACGAGCGGACGGCTACAATGAGCAGTTCTTC. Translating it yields CASSVRADGYNEQFF.

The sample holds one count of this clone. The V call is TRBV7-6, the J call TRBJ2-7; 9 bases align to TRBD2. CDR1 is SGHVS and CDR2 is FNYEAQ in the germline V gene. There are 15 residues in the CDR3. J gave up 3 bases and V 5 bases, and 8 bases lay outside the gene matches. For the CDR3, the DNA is TGTGCCAGCAGCCATGGGGCTAGCGGGATCTACGAGCAGTACTTC. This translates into CASSHGASGIYEQYF.

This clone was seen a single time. The CDR3 nucleotides are TGTGCCAGCAGCGTTGCTGCGGGAGAGACCGGAGATACGCAGTATTTT. It specifies CASSVAAGETGDTQYF. The V call is TRBV9, the J call TRBJ2-3; 7 bases line up with TRBD2. Germline V lookup: CDR1 SGDLS, CDR2 YYNGEE. Trimming cost V 2 bases and J 5 bases; bases outside gene matches: 11. The CDR3 is made up of 16 amino acids.

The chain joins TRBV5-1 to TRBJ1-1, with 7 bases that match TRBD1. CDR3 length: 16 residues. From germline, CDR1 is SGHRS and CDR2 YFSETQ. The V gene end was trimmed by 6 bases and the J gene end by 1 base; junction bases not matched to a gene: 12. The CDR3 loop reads CASNKGQGEGNTEAFF. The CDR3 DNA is TGCGCCAGCAACAAAGGGCAGGGGGAAGGGAACACTGAAGCTTTCTTT.

The CDR3 DNA reads as TGTGCCAGCTCACCACGACAGGGGAACACCGGGGAGCTGTTTTTT. Its protein product is CASSPRQGNTGELFF. The V gene is TRBV18, the J gene TRBJ2-2; 7 nucleotides match TRBD1. The length of the CDR3 is 15 residues. V shed 1 base, J shed 1 base, and the junction held 0 bases outside the gene matches. Looked up from germline, CDR1 is KGHSH and CDR2 is LQKENI.

CDR3 DNA: TGTGCCAGCAGTTTTCACCCCAGGGTCTACGAGCAGTACTTC. This translates into CASSFHPRVYEQYF. The chain joins TRBV28 to TRBJ2-7; weak D call: TRBD1 (5 bases). This CDR3 spans 14 amino acids. V was clipped by 3 bases and J by 3 bases, with 12 bases between them. Germline loops: CDR1 MDHEN, CDR2 SYDVKM.

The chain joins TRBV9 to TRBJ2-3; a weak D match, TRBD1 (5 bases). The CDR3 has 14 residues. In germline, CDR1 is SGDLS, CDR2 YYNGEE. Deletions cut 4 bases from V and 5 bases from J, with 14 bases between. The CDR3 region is CASSPLFRGDTQYF. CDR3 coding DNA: TGTGCCAGCAGCCCCCTCTTTAGGGGAGATACGCAGTATTTT.